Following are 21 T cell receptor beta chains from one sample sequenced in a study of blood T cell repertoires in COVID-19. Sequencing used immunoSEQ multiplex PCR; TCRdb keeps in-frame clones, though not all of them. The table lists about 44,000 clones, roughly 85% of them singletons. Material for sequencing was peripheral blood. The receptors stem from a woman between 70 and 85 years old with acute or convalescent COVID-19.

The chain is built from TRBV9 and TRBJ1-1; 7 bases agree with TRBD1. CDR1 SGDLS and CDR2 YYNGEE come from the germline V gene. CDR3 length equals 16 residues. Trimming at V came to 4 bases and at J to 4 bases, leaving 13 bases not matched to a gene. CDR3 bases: TGTGCCAGCAGCCGGACAGGAGACCGTATCGGCACTGAAGCTTTCTTT. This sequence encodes CASSRTGDRIGTEAFF.

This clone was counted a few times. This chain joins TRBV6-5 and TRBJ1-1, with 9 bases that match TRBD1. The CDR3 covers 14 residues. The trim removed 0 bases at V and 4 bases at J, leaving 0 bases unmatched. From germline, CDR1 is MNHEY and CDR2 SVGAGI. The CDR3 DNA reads TGTGCCAGCAGTTACTCGACAGGGGGCACTGAAGCTTTCTTT. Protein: CASSYSTGGTEAFF.

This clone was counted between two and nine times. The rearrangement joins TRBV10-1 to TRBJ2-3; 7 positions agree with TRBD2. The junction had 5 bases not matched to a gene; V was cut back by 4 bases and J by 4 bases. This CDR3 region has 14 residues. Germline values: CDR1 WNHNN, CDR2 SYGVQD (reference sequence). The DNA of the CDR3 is TGCGCCAGCAGTGGCGCGGGAGTAGCAGATACGCAGTATTTT. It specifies CASSGAGVADTQYF.

The CDR3 loop reads CASSPGTYEQYF. The CDR3 coding sequence is TGTGCCAGCAGCCCAGGCACCTACGAGCAGTACTTC. V is TRBV12-3 or TRBV12-4 and J is TRBJ2-7; no definite D call. Deletions cut 6 bases from V and 2 bases from J, with 8 bases between. The CDR3 runs 12 residues.

This CDR3 is CASRRVNTEAFF. CDR3 nucleotides: TGTGCCAGCCGGCGGGTGAACACTGAAGCTTTCTTT. V is TRBV7-9 and J is TRBJ1-1; the D is unclear. CDR1 and CDR2 (germline): SEHNR, FQNEAQ (reference sequence). Trimming removed 8 bases at V and 0 bases at J, with 7 bases between. CDR3 size: 12 residues.

The DNA for the CDR3 is TGTGCCAGCAGCCCGGGACAGGGGCAGGGGCTTAGCTATGGCTACACCTTC. Amino acids: CASSPGQGQGLSYGYTF. This chain connects TRBV5-4 to TRBJ1-2, with 10 bases that match TRBD1. J was trimmed by 4 bases and V by 4 bases; bases with no gene match: 13. This CDR3 spans 17 amino acids. Germline values: CDR1 SGHNT, CDR2 YYREEE (reference sequence).

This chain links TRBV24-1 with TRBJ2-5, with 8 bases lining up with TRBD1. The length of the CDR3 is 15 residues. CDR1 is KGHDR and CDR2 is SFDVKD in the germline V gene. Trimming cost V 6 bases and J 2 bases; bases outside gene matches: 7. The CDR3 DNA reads TGTGCCACCAGTCGAGATGGGACAGGACAAGAGACCCAGTACTTC. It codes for CATSRDGTGQETQYF.

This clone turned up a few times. The CDR3: CASSSITGTGDNQPQHF. The CDR3 coding sequence is TGTGCCAGCAGCTCCATCACCGGGACAGGGGATAATCAGCCCCAGCATTTT. The chain recombines TRBV6-2 or TRBV6-3 with TRBJ1-5; 10 bases line up with TRBD1. Germline V lookup: CDR1 MNHEY, CDR2 SVGEGT. V trimming: 6 bases; J trimming: 4 bases; junction bases outside the gene matches: 12. The CDR3 is 17 residues long.

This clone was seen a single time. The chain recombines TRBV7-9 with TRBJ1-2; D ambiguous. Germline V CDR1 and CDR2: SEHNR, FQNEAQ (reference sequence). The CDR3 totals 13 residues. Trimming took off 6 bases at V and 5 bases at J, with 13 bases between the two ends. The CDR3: CASSVSGTYGYTF. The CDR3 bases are TGTGCCAGCAGTGTATCAGGAACTTATGGCTACACCTTC.

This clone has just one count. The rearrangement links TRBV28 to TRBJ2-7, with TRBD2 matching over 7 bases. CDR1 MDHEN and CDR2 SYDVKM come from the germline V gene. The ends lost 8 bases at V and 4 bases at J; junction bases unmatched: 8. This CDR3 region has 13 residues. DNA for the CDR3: TGTGCCAGCGGCGGGAGTATGCCGTACGAGCAGTACTTC. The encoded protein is CASGGSMPYEQYF.

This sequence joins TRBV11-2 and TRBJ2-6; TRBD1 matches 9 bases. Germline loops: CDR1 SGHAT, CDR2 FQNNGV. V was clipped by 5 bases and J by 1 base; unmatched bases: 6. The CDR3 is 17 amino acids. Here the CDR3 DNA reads TGTGCCAGCAGCCTACAAGGACAGGGGTCTGGGGCCAACGTCCTGACTTTC. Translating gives CASSLQGQGSGANVLTF.

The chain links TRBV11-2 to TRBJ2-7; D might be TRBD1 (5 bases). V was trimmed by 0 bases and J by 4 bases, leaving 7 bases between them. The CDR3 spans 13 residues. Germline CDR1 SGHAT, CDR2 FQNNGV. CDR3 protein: CASSLEGPYEQYF. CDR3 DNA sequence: TGTGCCAGCAGCTTAGAGGGGCCGTACGAGCAGTACTTC. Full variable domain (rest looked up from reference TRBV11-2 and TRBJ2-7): EAGVAQSPRYKIIEKRQSVAFWCNPISGHATLYWYQQILGQGPKLLIQFQNNGVVDDSQLPKDRFSAERLKGVDSTLKIQPAKLEDSAVYLCASSLEGPYEQYFGPGTRLTVT.

CDR3 sequence: CASSKRMQGRGTEAFF. In nucleotides, the CDR3 is TGTGCCAGCAGTAAAAGGATGCAGGGGCGAGGCACTGAAGCTTTCTTT. This chain links TRBV7-9 with TRBJ1-1; D is perhaps TRBD1 (6 bases). Germline V lookup: CDR1 SEHNR, CDR2 FQNEAQ (reference sequence). Trimming removed 6 bases at V and 4 bases at J, with 21 bases between. The CDR3 is made up of 16 amino acids.

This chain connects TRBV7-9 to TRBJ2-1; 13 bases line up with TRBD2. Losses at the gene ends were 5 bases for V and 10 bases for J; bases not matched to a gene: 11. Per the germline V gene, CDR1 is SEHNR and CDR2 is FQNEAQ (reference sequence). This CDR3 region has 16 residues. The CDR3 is CASSKVGLAGVHEQFF. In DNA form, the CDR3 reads TGTGCCAGCAGCAAAGTAGGACTAGCGGGAGTACACGAGCAGTTCTTC.

Here the CDR3 reads CASSQGGETQYF. Written as DNA, the CDR3 is TGTGCCAGCAGCCAAGGCGGGGAGACCCAGTACTTC. The chain links TRBV3-1 (or the pseudogene TRBV3-2) to TRBJ2-5, with a tentative D call TRBD2 (5 bases). CDR1 and CDR2 (germline): LGHDT, YNNKEL (reference sequence). V was trimmed by 1 base and J by 5 bases, leaving 5 bases between them. The CDR3 is made up of 12 amino acids.

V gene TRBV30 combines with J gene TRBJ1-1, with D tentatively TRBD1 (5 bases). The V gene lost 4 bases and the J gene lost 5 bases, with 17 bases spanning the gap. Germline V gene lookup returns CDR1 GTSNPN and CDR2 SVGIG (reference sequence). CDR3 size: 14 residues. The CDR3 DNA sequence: TGTGCCTGGACCATAAATCGGGGGGGGACTGAAGCTTTCTTT. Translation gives CAWTINRGGTEAFF.

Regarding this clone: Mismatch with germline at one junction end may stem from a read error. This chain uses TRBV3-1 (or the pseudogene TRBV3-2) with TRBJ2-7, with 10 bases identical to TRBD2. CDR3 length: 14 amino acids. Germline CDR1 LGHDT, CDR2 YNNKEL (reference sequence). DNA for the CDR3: TGTGCCAGCAGCCAAGGGACTAGCGGAAGCATGGGGGACTTC. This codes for CASSQGTSGSMGDF.

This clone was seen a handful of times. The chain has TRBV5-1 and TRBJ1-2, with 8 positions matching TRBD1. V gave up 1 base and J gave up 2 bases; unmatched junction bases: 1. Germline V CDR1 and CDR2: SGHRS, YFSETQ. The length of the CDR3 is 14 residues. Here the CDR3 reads CASSLTGGNYGYTF. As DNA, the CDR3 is TGCGCCAGCAGCTTGACAGGGGGGAACTATGGCTACACCTTC.

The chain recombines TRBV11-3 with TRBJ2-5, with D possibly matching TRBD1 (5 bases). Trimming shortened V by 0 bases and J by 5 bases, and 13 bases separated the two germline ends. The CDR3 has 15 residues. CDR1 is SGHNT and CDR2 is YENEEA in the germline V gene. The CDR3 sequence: CASSLDPDSFETQYF. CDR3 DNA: TGTGCCAGCAGCTTAGACCCCGACAGCTTCGAGACCCAGTACTTC.

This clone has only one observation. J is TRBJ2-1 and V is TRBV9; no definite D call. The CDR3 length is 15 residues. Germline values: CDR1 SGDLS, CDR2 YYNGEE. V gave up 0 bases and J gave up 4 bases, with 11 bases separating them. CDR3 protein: CASSVERQSYNEQFF. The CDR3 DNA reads TGTGCCAGCAGCGTAGAGAGGCAGTCTTACAATGAGCAGTTCTTC.

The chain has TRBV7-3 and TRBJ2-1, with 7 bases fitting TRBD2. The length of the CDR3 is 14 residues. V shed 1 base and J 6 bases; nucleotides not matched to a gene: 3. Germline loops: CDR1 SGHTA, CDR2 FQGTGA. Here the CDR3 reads CASSLRGRANEQFF. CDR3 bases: TGTGCCAGCAGCTTAAGGGGGAGGGCCAATGAGCAGTTCTTC.